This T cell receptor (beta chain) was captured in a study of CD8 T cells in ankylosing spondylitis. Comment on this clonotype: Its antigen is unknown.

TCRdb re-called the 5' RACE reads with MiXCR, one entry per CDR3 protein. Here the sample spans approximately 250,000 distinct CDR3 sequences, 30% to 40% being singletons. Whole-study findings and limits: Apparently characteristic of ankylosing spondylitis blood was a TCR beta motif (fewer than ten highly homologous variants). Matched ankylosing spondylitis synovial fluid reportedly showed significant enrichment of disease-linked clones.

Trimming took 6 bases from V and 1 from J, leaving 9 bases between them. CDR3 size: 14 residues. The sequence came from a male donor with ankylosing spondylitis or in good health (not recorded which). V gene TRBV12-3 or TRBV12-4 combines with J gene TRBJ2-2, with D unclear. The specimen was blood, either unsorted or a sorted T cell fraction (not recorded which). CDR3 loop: CASRPWLNTGELFF. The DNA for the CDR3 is TGTGCCAGCAGGCCATGGCTGAACACCGGGGAGCTGTTTTTT.